The 32 T cell receptor beta chains reported below all come from one sample, sequenced in a study of neoadjuvant anti-PD-1 for oral cavity cancer (dated by TCRdb to the early 2020s). The method behind the library was the immunoSEQ multiplex PCR assay. TCRdb stores this immuneACCESS table with in-frame sequences only. Part of the clones is absent; in the studies checked, under half of the shortfall reflects unresolved V genes, and no reason is known for the rest. This sample gives about 7,800 clones in total; approximately 70% of them show up just once. 2.5% to 3.5% of the sample is held by the ten biggest clonotypes. The time point label of this sample denotes: after neoadjuvant nivolumab, at surgical resection. The sample in question was PBMCs, obtained after nivolumab (anti-PD-1) treatment. The receptors shown here come from a person aged 35-79 years with oral cavity squamous cell carcinoma.

There are a few counts of this clone. The rearrangement joins TRBV15 to TRBJ1-1; 7 bases align to TRBD1. The CDR3 loop spans 16 amino acids. V lost 0 bases to trimming and J lost 4 bases; unmatched junction nucleotides: 8. CDR1 LNHNV and CDR2 YYDKDF come from the germline V gene (reference sequence). CDR3 nucleotide sequence: TGTGCCACCAGCAGAGAGCGACGACAGGGCAGCACTGAAGCTTTCTTT. It specifies CATSRERRQGSTEAFF.

This chain connects TRBV9 to TRBJ2-3; 7 bases map to TRBD2. The V and J ends lost 3 bases and 0 bases, in that order; junction bases with no gene match: 10. CDR3 length: 17 residues. CDR1 is SGDLS and CDR2 is YYNGEE in the germline V gene. CDR3 sequence: CASSAEGGDHSTDTQYF. DNA of the CDR3: TGTGCCAGCAGCGCCGAGGGAGGGGACCATAGCACAGATACGCAGTATTTT.

The chain recombines TRBV19 with TRBJ1-1; D is perhaps TRBD1 (6 bases). This CDR3 spans 15 amino acids. The germline gives CDR1 LNHDA, CDR2 SQIVND (reference sequence). V was clipped by 4 bases and J by 4 bases, with 16 bases between them. The CDR3 coding sequence is TGTGCCAGTAGTAAAACAGGGAGGATCGGCACTGAAGCTTTCTTT. Its protein product is CASSKTGRIGTEAFF. The full variable domain, its missing parts supplied by reference TRBV19 and TRBJ1-1, is DGGITQSPKYLFRKEGQNVTLSCEQNLNHDAMYWYRQDPGQGLRLIYYSQIVNDFQKGDIAEGYSVSREKKESFPLTVTSAQKNPTAFYLCASSKTGRIGTEAFFGQGTRLTVV.

V is TRBV7-2 and J is TRBJ2-1, with D perhaps matching TRBD1 (5 bases). The CDR3 is 16 residues long. Germline CDR1 reads SGHTA; CDR2 reads FQGNSA. V was pared by 5 bases and J by 2 bases, with 16 bases between. The CDR3 reads CASSPTQGWTYNEQFF. For the CDR3, the DNA is TGTGCCAGCAGCCCGACGCAGGGATGGACCTACAATGAGCAGTTCTTC.

The rearrangement uses TRBV10-1 and TRBJ2-3; TRBD2 matches 12 bases. The V segment lost 7 bases and the J segment 4 bases; nucleotides outside the gene matches: 6. The CDR3 length is 15 residues. CDR1 is WNHNN and CDR2 is SYGVQD in the germline V gene (reference sequence). The CDR3 nucleotides are TGCGCCAGCACTATGACTAGCGGGGGCTCAGATACGCAGTATTTT. Protein: CASTMTSGGSDTQYF.

This clone was detected only a few times. The gene calls are TRBV7-2 and TRBJ1-2; no definite D call. V lost 5 bases to trimming and J lost 8 bases, with 18 bases between them. CDR1 is SGHTA, CDR2 FQGNSA, per germline. CDR3 length: 14 residues. The DNA for the CDR3 is TGTGCCAGCAGCCTACAACAGATCAGTCTAGGCTACACCTTC. Amino acid sequence: CASSLQQISLGYTF. Drawing the rest from reference TRBV7-2 and TRBJ1-2, the complete variable domain is GAGVSQSPSNKVTEKGKDVELRCDPISGHTALYWYRQSLGQGLEFLIYFQGNSAPDKSGLPSDRFSAERTGGSVSTLTIQRTQQEDSAVYLCASSLQQISLGYTFGSGTRLTVV.

This rearrangement joins TRBV28 to TRBJ1-2; D gene uncertain. The CDR3 covers 12 residues. Between the trimmed V and J ends, which lost 0 bases and 5 bases, there was a span of 4 bases. Germline assignment: CDR1 MDHEN and CDR2 SYDVKM. The DNA of the CDR3 is TGTGCCAGCAGTTTATGGGGGTATGGCTACACCTTC. Translated: CASSLWGYGYTF.

This clone occurred a few times. The rearrangement uses TRBV2 and TRBJ2-7; 7 nucleotides line up with TRBD1. CDR3 length: 15 amino acids. V gave up 4 bases and J gave up 3 bases; unmatched junction bases: 9. CDR1 is SNHLY and CDR2 is FYNNEI in the germline V gene. CDR3 DNA sequence: TGTGCCAGCAGTGTTGAGACAGGGCTTCGCTACGAGCAGTACTTC. As protein: CASSVETGLRYEQYF.

The chain is built from TRBV29-1 and TRBJ1-3; 7 bases line up with TRBD1. This CDR3 is 14 amino acids long. Trimming cost V 7 bases and J 0 bases; bases outside gene matches: 6. Germline CDR1 and CDR2: SQVTM and ANQGSEA. As DNA, the CDR3 is TGCAGCGGTGTGACAGGGCCCTCTGGAAACACCATATATTTT. Its protein product is CSGVTGPSGNTIYF.

This clone showed up just a few times. The rearrangement links TRBV27 to TRBJ1-6; the match to TRBD1 covers 9 bases. Germline trimming cut 5 bases from V and 2 bases from J; bases unmatched to any gene: 4. The length of the CDR3 is 16 residues. Germline V gene sequence: CDR1 MNHEY, CDR2 SMNVEV (reference sequence). The CDR3 nucleotides are TGTGCCAGCAGTCCGGACAGGGGAGCCTATAATTCACCCCTCCACTTT. Translation gives CASSPDRGAYNSPLHF.

This chain joins TRBV7-9 and TRBJ2-3; 7 bases match TRBD1. Germline V gives CDR1 SEHNR, CDR2 FQNEAQ (reference sequence). Trimming removed 4 bases from V and 1 base from J; junction bases left unmatched: 8. The CDR3 runs to 16 residues. The CDR3 spells CASSSRTGTRTDTQYF. The CDR3 DNA reads TGTGCCAGCAGCTCCCGGACAGGAACTCGCACAGATACGCAGTATTTT.

The rearrangement links TRBV11-2 to TRBJ2-5; D not resolved. Germline lookup yields CDR1 SGHAT and CDR2 FQNNGV. Trimming took 1 base from V and 5 from J, leaving 11 bases between them. CDR3 length: 14 amino acids. The CDR3 sequence is CASSLGVSVETQYF. In DNA, the CDR3 is TGTGCCAGCAGCTTAGGGGTGTCTGTCGAGACCCAGTACTTC.

The chain combines TRBV5-1 with TRBJ1-1; TRBD1 is a possible D gene (5 bases). The CDR3 covers 15 residues. From germline, CDR1 is SGHRS and CDR2 YFSETQ. Trimming left V 3 bases short and J 3 bases short, with 15 bases between. CDR3 bases: TGCGCCAGCAGCTCGAGAGGGGCCAGGGACACTGAAGCTTTCTTT. Protein sequence: CASSSRGARDTEAFF.

This chain joins TRBV5-4 and TRBJ2-5, with D maybe TRBD1 (6 bases). The germline V gene has CDR1 SGHNT and CDR2 YYREEE (reference sequence). The V gene lost 0 bases and the J gene lost 3 bases, with 15 bases spanning the gap. This CDR3 has 16 residues. CDR3 DNA: TGTGCCAGCAGCTTGGTAAAAGGTGCAGGGGAAGAGACCCAGTACTTC. Residues: CASSLVKGAGEETQYF.

The chain has TRBV6-1 and TRBJ1-2; D gene uncertain. This CDR3 has 14 amino acids. V shed 0 bases and J shed 8 bases, with 13 bases lying between them. The germline gives CDR1 MNHNS, CDR2 SASEGT. CDR3 amino acids: CASSEAEGVGGYTF. Here the CDR3 DNA reads TGTGCCAGCAGTGAAGCCGAGGGAGTAGGGGGCTACACCTTC.

The chain joins TRBV5-5 to TRBJ1-2; unclear D gene. Germline assignment: CDR1 SGHKS and CDR2 YYEKEE (reference sequence). The ends were cut back, 0 bases at V and 8 bases at J, with 20 bases in the middle. This CDR3 is built from 16 residues. This chain's CDR3 is CASSLASDRPFYGYTF. Written as DNA, the CDR3 is TGTGCCAGCAGCTTGGCATCGGACCGACCCTTTTACGGCTACACCTTC. The variable domain in full, with the rest retrieved from reference TRBV5-5 and TRBJ1-2, is DAGVTQSPTHLIKTRGQQVTLRCSPISGHKSVSWYQQVLGQGPQFIFQYYEKEERGRGNFPDRFSARQFPNYSSELNVNALLLGDSALYLCASSLASDRPFYGYTFGSGTRLTVV.

This clone qualifies as medium-sized. CDR3 region: CASSFWTGSKNIQYF. Written as DNA, the CDR3 is TGTGCCAGCAGCTTTTGGACAGGATCTAAAAACATTCAGTACTTC. This sequence joins TRBV5-4 and TRBJ2-4; 7 bases map to TRBD1. The CDR3 consists of 15 residues. The V gene end was trimmed by 2 bases and the J gene end by 4 bases; junction bases not matched to a gene: 6. Per germline, CDR1 SGHNT and CDR2 YYREEE (reference sequence). Looking up the rest from reference TRBV5-4 and TRBJ2-4 gives the full variable domain: ETGVTQSPTHLIKTRGQQVTLRCSSQSGHNTVSWYQQALGQGPQFIFQYYREEENGRGNFPPRFSGLQFPNYSSELNVNALELDDSALYLCASSFWTGSKNIQYFGAGTRLSVL.

This clone appeared a few times. This chain uses TRBV4-1 with TRBJ1-1, with a possible D match to TRBD1 (5 bases). The CDR3 totals 12 residues. Germline V gene data show CDR1 as MGHRA and CDR2 as YSYEKL. V gave up 8 bases and J gave up 6 bases, with 13 bases separating them. CDR3 protein: CASLGRGPEAFF. CDR3 DNA: TGCGCCAGCCTTGGGAGGGGACCTGAAGCTTTCTTT.

The chain recombines TRBV9 with TRBJ2-6; D is undetermined. The CDR3 contains 14 residues. The V end was cut by 0 bases, the J end by 3 bases, with 4 bases between. CDR1 is SGDLS, CDR2 YYNGEE, per germline. CDR3 nucleotide sequence: TGTGCCAGCAGCGTAGAGGGTGGGGCCAACGTCCTGACTTTC. Protein sequence: CASSVEGGANVLTF. The whole variable domain, remainder taken from reference TRBV9 and TRBJ2-6, is DSGVTQTPKHLITATGQRVTLRCSPRSGDLSVYWYQQSLDQGLQFLIQYYNGEERAKGNILERFSAQQFPDLHSELNLSSLELGDSALYFCASSVEGGANVLTFGAGSRLTVL.

The rearrangement uses TRBV30 and TRBJ1-4; weak D call: TRBD1 (6 bases). This CDR3 spans 14 amino acids. Germline loops: CDR1 GTSNPN, CDR2 SVGIG (reference sequence). The ends were cut back, 3 bases at V and 5 bases at J, with 13 bases in the middle. CDR3 bases: TGTGCCTGGAGCGTAGGGGGGGCAAATGAAAAACTGTTTTTT. Translating gives CAWSVGGANEKLFF.

This chain uses TRBV7-2 with TRBJ2-3; TRBD1 matches at 8 bases. Germline V CDR1 and CDR2: SGHTA, FQGNSA. The CDR3 extends over 15 amino acids. V was clipped by 5 bases and J by 4 bases; unmatched bases: 8. CDR3 sequence: CASSAGQGGADTQYF. CDR3 bases: TGTGCCAGCAGCGCAGGACAGGGTGGGGCAGATACGCAGTATTTT. The full variable domain, completed using reference TRBV7-2 and TRBJ2-3, is GAGVSQSPSNKVTEKGKDVELRCDPISGHTALYWYRQSLGQGLEFLIYFQGNSAPDKSGLPSDRFSAERTGGSVSTLTIQRTQQEDSAVYLCASSAGQGGADTQYFGPGTRLTVL.

The V call is TRBV30, the J call TRBJ1-5, with 9 bases fitting TRBD1. Germline V gene data show CDR1 as GTSNPN and CDR2 as SVGIG (reference sequence). This CDR3 is 19 amino acids long. The V segment lost 0 bases and the J segment 5 bases; nucleotides outside the gene matches: 17. CDR3 loop: CAWSVQPTRQGGLDQPQHF. DNA of the CDR3: TGTGCCTGGAGTGTACAGCCGACCCGACAGGGGGGTTTGGATCAGCCCCAGCATTTT.

This chain uses TRBV9 with TRBJ2-2, with D hard to call. The length of the CDR3 is 12 residues. CDR1 is SGDLS, CDR2 YYNGEE, per germline. Trimming removed 3 bases at V and 3 bases at J, with 3 bases between. DNA of the CDR3: TGTGCCAGCAGCGCGTACACCGGGGAGCTGTTTTTT. Translating it yields CASSAYTGELFF.

CDR3 protein: CAWSAGTGTEAFF. The CDR3 coding sequence is TGTGCCTGGAGTGCCGGGACAGGCACTGAAGCTTTCTTT. This chain uses TRBV30 with TRBJ1-1, with TRBD1 matching 8 bases. Germline lookup yields CDR1 GTSNPN and CDR2 SVGIG (reference sequence). The CDR3 length is 13 residues. The V gene end was trimmed by 1 base and the J gene end by 4 bases; junction bases not matched to a gene: 2.

The chain is built from TRBV15 and TRBJ2-7, with unresolved D. This CDR3 has 13 residues. V was pared by 0 bases and J by 4 bases, with 7 bases between. The V gene's germline CDR1 is LNHNV and CDR2 YYDKDF (reference sequence). The CDR3 loop is CATSRDVGYEQYF. The CDR3, as DNA: TGTGCCACCAGCAGAGATGTGGGGTACGAGCAGTACTTC.

The chain carries TRBV5-4 and TRBJ1-4, with 7 bases identical to TRBD1. In germline, CDR1 is SGHNT, CDR2 YYREEE (reference sequence). The CDR3 length is 16 residues. J lost 8 bases, V lost 1 base, and 11 bases had no gene match. In DNA form, the CDR3 reads TGTGCCAGCAGCTTGTTTCGACAGGGAGAGGGCGAAAAACTGTTTTTT. This translates into CASSLFRQGEGEKLFF. Looking up the rest from reference TRBV5-4 and TRBJ1-4 gives the full variable domain: ETGVTQSPTHLIKTRGQQVTLRCSSQSGHNTVSWYQQALGQGPQFIFQYYREEENGRGNFPPRFSGLQFPNYSSELNVNALELDDSALYLCASSLFRQGEGEKLFFGSGTQLSVL.

The chain employs TRBV6-5 and TRBJ2-2; D is possibly TRBD2 (5 bases). This CDR3 is built from 16 residues. Trimming pared 0 bases from V and 5 bases from J, leaving 13 bases between. The V gene's germline CDR1 is MNHEY and CDR2 SVGAGI. The CDR3 region is CASSYSGRGRTGELFF. The CDR3 DNA follows: TGTGCCAGCAGTTACTCGGGCCGGGGTCGAACCGGGGAGCTGTTTTTT.

The chain carries TRBV20-1 and TRBJ2-7, with a tentative D call TRBD2 (5 bases). The germline V gene has CDR1 DFQATT and CDR2 SNEGSKA (reference sequence). The CDR3 consists of 11 residues. V was cut by 0 bases and J by 7 bases, with 7 bases left in between. The CDR3 DNA reads as TGCAGTGCTAGAGATTCGGGGGAGCAGTACTTC. This codes for CSARDSGEQYF.

The rearrangement uses TRBV4-3 and TRBJ1-1, with D uncertain. The CDR3 length is 14 residues. The germline V gene has CDR1 LGHNA and CDR2 YSLEER. Trimming pared 0 bases from V and 4 bases from J, leaving 9 bases between. CDR3 region: CASSQDTRSTEAFF. The CDR3 DNA follows: TGCGCCAGCAGCCAAGATACGAGGTCCACTGAAGCTTTCTTT.

The table lists this clone with a few counts. In DNA, the CDR3 is TGTGCCAGCAGAAACCGGGGAACCTACGAGCAGTACTTC. Its translation: CASRNRGTYEQYF. The chain combines TRBV5-8 with TRBJ2-7, with a weak D call TRBD2 (5 bases). The V gene lost 5 bases and the J gene lost 2 bases, with 11 bases spanning the gap. Germline CDR1 reads SGHTS; CDR2 reads YDEGEE. The CDR3 has 13 residues.

The table lists this clone with a few counts. The genes are TRBV27 and TRBJ2-7; 7 nucleotides agree with TRBD1. Trimming removed 6 bases from V and 3 bases from J; junction bases left unmatched: 8. This CDR3 has 14 residues. Looked up from germline, CDR1 is MNHEY and CDR2 is SMNVEV (reference sequence). CDR3 sequence (DNA): TGTGCCAGCAGACCGACAGGGTTCCACTACGAGCAGTACTTC. Encoded protein: CASRPTGFHYEQYF.

This clone has just a few counts. The gene calls are TRBV11-3 and TRBJ2-6, with 7 bases that match TRBD2. CDR1 and CDR2 (germline): SGHNT, YENEEA. The CDR3 is made up of 17 amino acids. J gave up 3 bases and V 4 bases, and 9 bases lay outside the gene matches. Written as DNA, the CDR3 is TGTGCCAGCAGCTCCAATACCGCGGGGGTTGGGGCCAACGTCCTGACTTTC. Its translation: CASSSNTAGVGANVLTF. Full variable domain (remainder filled in from reference TRBV11-3 and TRBJ2-6): EAGVVQSPRYKIIEKKQPVAFWCNPISGHNTLYWYLQNLGQGPELLIRYENEEAVDDSQLPKDRFSAERLKGVDSTLKIQPAELGDSAVYLCASSSNTAGVGANVLTFGAGSRLTVL.